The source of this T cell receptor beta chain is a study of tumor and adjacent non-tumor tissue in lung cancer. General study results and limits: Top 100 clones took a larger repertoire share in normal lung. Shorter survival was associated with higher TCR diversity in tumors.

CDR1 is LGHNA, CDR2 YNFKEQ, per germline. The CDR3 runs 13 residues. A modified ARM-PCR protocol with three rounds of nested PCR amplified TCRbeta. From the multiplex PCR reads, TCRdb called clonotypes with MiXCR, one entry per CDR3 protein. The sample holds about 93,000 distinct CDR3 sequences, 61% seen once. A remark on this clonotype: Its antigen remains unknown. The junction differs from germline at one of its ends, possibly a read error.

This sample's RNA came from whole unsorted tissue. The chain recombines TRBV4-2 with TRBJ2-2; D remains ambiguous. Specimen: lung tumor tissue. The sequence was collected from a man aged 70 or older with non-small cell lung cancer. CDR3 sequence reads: CTRSRTSGGELFF. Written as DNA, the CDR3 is TGTACCAGATCCCGGACGTCAGGCGGGGAGCTGTTTTTT.